This T cell receptor (beta chain) was documented in a study of blood T cell repertoires in COVID-19. Study summary: Both acute and convalescent COVID-19 samples were obtained from the United States, Italy and Spain. Sources were T cells, B-cell-depleted T cells, or PBMCs; the material itself was cDNA or gDNA.

V lost 2 bases to trimming and J lost 8 bases; unmatched junction nucleotides: 2. This CDR3 comprises 13 residues. Germline CDR1 is MNHEY and CDR2 is SVGAGI. Authors' processing steps: Amplification from reference gene primers served as the basis for estimated nucleated cell counts. Method: immunoSEQ multiplex PCR; TCRdb's copy keeps in-frame clones and lacks some. The V and J calls and the clone size are those of that table, but D and trimming were determined from the DNA. The table lists about 70,000 clones, approximately 90% of them singletons, with around 1.5% in the top ten. Sample: peripheral blood. The chain uses TRBV6-5 and TRBJ2-1, with 8 bases matching TRBD2. The source of this sequence is a human donor in a cohort sampled during active COVID-19. Here the CDR3 DNA reads TGTGCCAGCAGTTACCGGGAGGGCTATGAGCAGTTCTTC. This codes for CASSYREGYEQFF.